The 3 T cell receptor beta chains below were found in one sample sequenced in a study of shared clonotypes between healthy human individuals. Positively selected for CCR7, the CD45RO-negative cells used as naive CD8 cells excluded terminally differentiated effector memory CD45RA+ cells. TCRdb's table, derived via immunoSEQ multiplex PCR, lists solely in-frame clones and lacks some. Among millions of clones, 85% to 95% were seen once, and the ten largest hold more than 1.5%. Input material: naive CD8+ T cells from PBMCs. These receptor sequences come from a man between 18 and 35 years old in good health. Some clones in this sample may be carry-over from other donors' samples.

A word on this clone: In the same sample, other DNA sequences code for this CDR3. V is TRBV6-5 and J is TRBJ1-1, with D uncertain. The CDR3 runs to 12 residues. Trimming shortened V by 2 bases and J by 3 bases, and 4 bases separated the two germline ends. Per the germline V gene, CDR1 is MNHEY and CDR2 is SVGAGI. CDR3 in DNA: TGTGCCAGCAGTTACGGTGACACTGAAGCTTTCTTT. This encodes CASSYGDTEAFF.

Turning to this clone: The sample holds other DNA sequences that translate to the same CDR3. The chain carries TRBV29-1 and TRBJ1-3; D is unresolved. Germline V lookup: CDR1 SQVTM, CDR2 ANQGSEA. This CDR3 is 11 amino acids long. With 3 bases removed from V and 4 bases from J, the gap between germline ends came to 4 bases. The CDR3 bases are TGCAGCGTTGATGCCGGAAACACCATATATTTT. Translation gives CSVDAGNTIYF.

CDR3 DNA sequence: TGTGCCAGCAGCTCAGGGTGGGAGGGCCCGAGTGAGCAGTTCTTC. Translated, it gives CASSSGWEGPSEQFF. The chain has TRBV9 and TRBJ2-1; TRBD2 matches at 7 bases. From germline, CDR1 is SGDLS and CDR2 YYNGEE. J gave up 9 bases and V 4 bases, and 13 bases lay outside the gene matches. The CDR3 extends over 15 amino acids.